Presented here are 30 T cell receptor beta chains from one specimen sequenced in a study of blood T cell repertoires in COVID-19. Here immunoSEQ multiplex PCR was the method, and the copy in TCRdb shows in-frame clones only, minus some. Of tens of thousands of clones listed, about four fifths are singletons. Sample: peripheral blood. All receptors derive from a woman older than 75 with active or convalescent COVID-19.

About this clone: The junction departs from germline at one end; a sequencing error may be responsible. The rearrangement links TRBV10-3 to TRBJ2-7; TRBD1 might be the D (7 bases). CDR1 and CDR2 (germline): ENHRY, SYGVKD. There are 12 residues in the CDR3. The CDR3 coding sequence is TGTGCCATCAGTGAGGGCCAGGGGGAGGCCCACTTC. Amino acids: CAISEGQGEAHF.

This clone was counted between two and nine times. The rearrangement joins TRBV19 to TRBJ1-1; maybe TRBD1 (6 bases). Trimming took off 1 base at V and 3 bases at J, with 21 bases between the two ends. The CDR3 consists of 18 residues. CDR1 and CDR2 (germline): LNHDA, SQIVND (reference sequence). In DNA, the CDR3 is TGTGCCAGTAGTATAGGGGGGCAAAAAAGAGGTAGAGACACTGAAGCTTTCTTT. Encoded protein: CASSIGGQKRGRDTEAFF.

The chain couples TRBV2 to TRBJ2-1, with D possibly matching TRBD1 (5 bases). The V end lost 4 bases, the J end lost 4 bases, and 20 bases lay between the germline ends. The germline V gene has CDR1 SNHLY and CDR2 FYNNEI. CDR3 length: 17 residues. Written as DNA, the CDR3 is TGTGCCAGCAGTGGGCCCCTGGCCGATCCAGGGTACAATGAGCAGTTCTTC. It encodes CASSGPLADPGYNEQFF.

CDR3 sequence reads: CASTQQGWSGFEQFF. The CDR3 bases are TGTGCCAGCACCCAACAGGGCTGGAGTGGTTTTGAGCAGTTCTTC. This sequence joins TRBV18 and TRBJ2-1, with D possibly matching TRBD1 (6 bases). The CDR3 contains 15 residues. Between the trimmed V and J ends, which lost 8 bases and 9 bases, there was a span of 23 bases. The germline V gene encodes CDR1 KGHSH and CDR2 LQKENI.

The genes are TRBV7-2 and TRBJ2-1; weak D call: TRBD2 (5 bases). CDR3 size: 13 residues. Trimming cost V 2 bases and J 9 bases, with 11 bases left between them. Germline-derived CDR1 and CDR2 are SGHTA and FQGNSA. The CDR3 loop reads CASSLKDSGEQFF. Written as DNA, the CDR3 is TGTGCCAGCAGCTTAAAGGACTCGGGTGAGCAGTTCTTC.

This clone was counted a few times. The chain combines TRBV5-1 with TRBJ1-4; no firm D call. Trimming left V 4 bases short and J 3 bases short, with 13 bases between. This CDR3 contains 15 residues. CDR1 is SGHRS, CDR2 YFSETQ, per germline. The CDR3 sequence: CASSKELGANEKLFF. CDR3 coding DNA: TGCGCCAGCAGCAAAGAACTGGGCGCTAATGAAAAACTGTTTTTT.

The CDR3 bases are TGTGCCAGCAGCTTATATGACATTAGCACAGATACGCAGTATTTT. It encodes CASSLYDISTDTQYF. J is TRBJ2-3 and V is TRBV7-2; D unresolved. CDR1 and CDR2 (germline): SGHTA, FQGNSA. V lost 2 bases to trimming and J lost 0 bases, with 9 bases between them. The CDR3 loop spans 15 amino acids.

The chain has TRBV6-5 and TRBJ2-5; TRBD1 might be the D (6 bases). Germline V gene data show CDR1 as MNHEY and CDR2 as SVGAGI. The CDR3 sequence is 13 residues long. The V end was cut by 8 bases, the J end by 3 bases, with 13 bases between. As DNA, the CDR3 is TGTGCCAGCGGGGCGCAGGGGAAAGAGACCCAGTACTTC. Amino acids: CASGAQGKETQYF.

V and J are TRBV5-1 and TRBJ1-1; 7 nucleotides match TRBD1. Losses at the gene ends were 1 base for V and 4 bases for J; bases not matched to a gene: 4. Germline CDR1 SGHRS, CDR2 YFSETQ. The CDR3 covers 14 residues. The DNA of the CDR3 is TGCGCCAGCAGCTTGTTATCAGGGGGCACTGAAGCTTTCTTT. Its translation: CASSLLSGGTEAFF.

The rearrangement links TRBV7-9 to TRBJ2-3; the match to TRBD2 covers 12 bases. The V segment lost 5 bases and the J segment 4 bases; nucleotides outside the gene matches: 7. This CDR3 has 16 amino acids. CDR1 is SEHNR, CDR2 FQNEAQ, per germline (reference sequence). The CDR3 DNA reads TGTGCCAGCAGCCAACCTAGCGGGGGGGCCTCAGATACGCAGTATTTT. Protein sequence: CASSQPSGGASDTQYF.

This clone appeared a few times. V is TRBV19 and J is TRBJ2-7; 9 nucleotides agree with TRBD2. V shed 5 bases and J 4 bases; nucleotides not matched to a gene: 9. The CDR3 covers 15 residues. Germline V CDR1 and CDR2: LNHDA, SQIVND (reference sequence). CDR3 loop: CASSDRGTSTYEQYF. The CDR3 region has the DNA TGTGCCAGTAGTGACCGTGGGACTAGCACGTACGAGCAGTACTTC.

The table lists this clone with a few counts. V gene TRBV28 combines with J gene TRBJ1-2; D not resolved. Germline CDR1 is MDHEN and CDR2 is SYDVKM. V gave up 6 bases and J gave up 4 bases, with 15 bases separating them. The CDR3 is 14 amino acids. The CDR3 reads CASRGPGSPYGYTF. For the CDR3, the DNA is TGTGCCAGCAGGGGCCCCGGGAGCCCCTATGGCTACACCTTC.

V usage is TRBV5-5 and J usage is TRBJ1-2, with TRBD1 matching over 7 bases. CDR1 is SGHKS and CDR2 is YYEKEE in the germline V gene (reference sequence). V lost 3 bases and J lost 4; bases outside the gene matches: 9. The CDR3 covers 15 residues. As DNA, the CDR3 is TGTGCCAGCAGCTCGAACCCGACAGGGCTCTATGGCTACACCTTC. Translated, it gives CASSSNPTGLYGYTF.

The rearrangement uses TRBV11-2 and TRBJ1-1; D is perhaps TRBD1 (6 bases). The CDR3 is made up of 15 amino acids. The germline V gene has CDR1 SGHAT and CDR2 FQNNGV. Trimming shortened V by 5 bases and J by 0 bases, and 13 bases separated the two germline ends. The CDR3 DNA is TGTGCCAGCAGCCTAGGACAGCTAATGAACACTGAAGCTTTCTTT. It yields the protein CASSLGQLMNTEAFF.

This clone was detected a few times. The chain couples TRBV25-1 to TRBJ1-6, with D possibly being TRBD1 (6 bases). Germline V gene data show CDR1 as MGHDK and CDR2 as SYGVNS. The CDR3 length is 15 residues. With 8 bases removed from V and 6 bases from J, the gap between germline ends came to 17 bases. CDR3 DNA: TGTGCCAGCCGGAACGAGGGACACTTTAATTCACCCCTCCACTTT. Translating it yields CASRNEGHFNSPLHF.

The V and J genes are TRBV28 and TRBJ2-7, with D maybe TRBD1 (6 bases). Trimming pared 4 bases from V and 9 bases from J, leaving 19 bases between. The CDR3 is 14 residues long. Germline V gene sequence: CDR1 MDHEN, CDR2 SYDVKM. CDR3 sequence: CASSSGQPSTTQYF. CDR3 nucleotide sequence: TGTGCCAGCAGTTCAGGACAGCCCTCAACGACGCAGTACTTC. The entire variable domain, with the rest obtained from reference TRBV28 and TRBJ2-7, is as follows: DVKVTQSSRYLVKRTGEKVFLECVQDMDHENMFWYRQDPGLGLRLIYFSYDVKMKEKGDIPEGYSVSREKKERFSLILESASTNQTSMYLCASSSGQPSTTQYFGPGTRLTVT.

The genes are TRBV12-3 or TRBV12-4 and TRBJ1-2; possibly TRBD1 for D (5 bases). This CDR3 is built from 11 residues. Trimming shortened V by 9 bases and J by 8 bases, and 13 bases separated the two germline ends. CDR3: CASSGGGGYTF. CDR3 in DNA: TGTGCCAGTAGCGGCGGGGGGGGCTACACCTTC.

This clone has a single count. This chain connects TRBV11-2 to TRBJ1-5; tentatively, D is TRBD1 (6 bases). The CDR3 has 13 amino acids. The germline V and J ends were trimmed by 5 bases and 7 bases, with 12 bases remaining between them. CDR1 is SGHAT and CDR2 is FQNNGV in the germline V gene. The CDR3, as DNA: TGTGCCAGCAGCGTAAACAGGGACCAGCCCCAGCATTTT. It encodes CASSVNRDQPQHF.

The chain carries TRBV4-3 and TRBJ2-7; 12 bases match TRBD2. This CDR3 comprises 16 residues. V lost 3 bases, J lost 2 bases, and 5 bases stayed unmatched. The germline V gene encodes CDR1 LGHNA and CDR2 YSLEER. CDR3 region: CASSQESSGGAYEQYF. For the CDR3, the DNA is TGCGCCAGCAGCCAGGAATCTAGCGGGGGGGCCTACGAGCAGTACTTC.

This chain uses TRBV28 with TRBJ1-1; D not resolved. This CDR3 has 15 amino acids. CDR1 and CDR2 from the germline V gene are MDHEN and SYDVKM. V was shortened by 5 bases and J by 6 bases, with 19 bases between the two germline ends. The CDR3 reads CASSPPYGVVAEAFF. In DNA form, the CDR3 reads TGTGCCAGCAGTCCACCTTACGGGGTTGTTGCTGAAGCTTTCTTT.

This chain joins TRBV19 and TRBJ1-3; TRBD1 matches 9 bases. The CDR3 runs 16 residues. Germline CDR1 is LNHDA and CDR2 is SQIVND (reference sequence). Trimming removed 6 bases from V and 1 base from J; junction bases left unmatched: 7. CDR3 sequence (DNA): TGTGCCAGTAGCAAAGGACAGGGGAGATCTGGAAACACCATATATTTT. Amino acids: CASSKGQGRSGNTIYF.

This clone was seen once. At one end the junction does not follow the germline gene, possibly because of a read error. This chain joins TRBV7-2 and TRBJ2-1; weak D call: TRBD2 (5 bases). The CDR3 contains 13 residues. Germline V lookup: CDR1 SGHTA, CDR2 FQGNSA. The CDR3 nucleotides read TGTGCCAGCAGCTTAGGTGGTACCCCCCGGGGTGTCTTC. Translation: CASSLGGTPRGVF.

The chain couples TRBV6-1 to TRBJ2-1; 10 bases are shared with TRBD2. The V segment lost 2 bases and the J segment 7 bases; nucleotides outside the gene matches: 8. Germline-derived CDR1 and CDR2 are MNHNS and SASEGT. The CDR3 totals 16 residues. CDR3 nucleotides: TGTGCCAGCAGTGAACGCGGTTTGACTAGCGGGAATGAGCAGTTCTTC. Protein: CASSERGLTSGNEQFF.

CDR3 region: CASSHSQATNEKLFF. CDR3 nucleotide sequence: TGCGCCAGCAGCCACTCACAGGCAACTAATGAAAAACTGTTTTTT. The V gene is TRBV4-3, the J gene TRBJ1-4; perhaps TRBD1 as D (5 bases). The CDR3 has 15 residues. Germline V CDR1 and CDR2: LGHNA, YSLEER. The V end lost 3 bases, the J end lost 0 bases, and 8 bases lay between the germline ends.

The rearrangement uses TRBV21-1 and TRBJ2-1; the DNA was not compared with TRBD2, the D call given in the table. TRBV21-1 counts as a pseudogene. The CDR3 spans 18 residues. The CDR3 is CASTFSRLAGTSYNEQFF. CDR3 nucleotides: TGTGCCAGCACCTTTTCCCGACTAGCGGGTACCTCCTACAATGAGCAGTTCTTC.

The V gene is TRBV27, the J gene TRBJ2-7; 10 positions agree with TRBD1. The CDR3 loop spans 15 amino acids. V lost 4 bases and J lost 3; bases outside the gene matches: 6. The germline V gene has CDR1 MNHEY and CDR2 SMNVEV (reference sequence). DNA for the CDR3: TGTGCCAGCAGTTCCCGGGACAGGGGAATCTACGAGCAGTACTTC. Translated, it gives CASSSRDRGIYEQYF.

The chain uses TRBV2 and TRBJ1-4, with D hard to call. The germline V gene encodes CDR1 SNHLY and CDR2 FYNNEI. CDR3 length: 15 residues. Deletions cut 6 bases from V and 8 bases from J, with 19 bases between. The CDR3 coding sequence is TGTGCCAGCAGCCCGTTGCGGGGTGAGATCGAAAAACTGTTTTTT. It yields the protein CASSPLRGEIEKLFF. Full variable domain (rest looked up from reference TRBV2 and TRBJ1-4): EPEVTQTPSHQVTQMGQEVILRCVPISNHLYFYWYRQILGQKVEFLVSFYNNEISEKSEIFDDQFSVERPDGSNFTLKIRSTKLEDSAMYFCASSPLRGEIEKLFFGSGTQLSVL.

The chain recombines TRBV3-1 (or the pseudogene TRBV3-2) with TRBJ2-2, with D maybe TRBD1 (6 bases). Trimming took off 1 base at V and 4 bases at J, with 13 bases between the two ends. Germline loops: CDR1 LGHDT, CDR2 YNNKEL (reference sequence). The CDR3 has 16 residues. The CDR3 here is CASSQVTGHSTGELFF. As DNA, the CDR3 is TGTGCCAGCAGCCAAGTCACGGGACATTCCACCGGGGAGCTGTTTTTT.

This chain joins TRBV5-6 and TRBJ2-5; 9 nucleotides align to TRBD2. V was pared by 0 bases and J by 5 bases, with 8 bases of the junction left unmatched. This CDR3 spans 16 amino acids. CDR1 SGHDT and CDR2 YYEEEE come from the germline V gene. The DNA of the CDR3 is TGTGCCAGCAGCTTGGACTCGCGGGGGGGCCCTGAGACCCAGTACTTC. Protein sequence: CASSLDSRGGPETQYF.

The chain uses TRBV7-9 and TRBJ2-1; D is undetermined. Trimming left V 5 bases short and J 4 bases short, with 12 bases between. This CDR3 is built from 14 residues. The germline CDR1 and CDR2 sequences are SEHNR and FQNEAQ (reference sequence). CDR3 coding DNA: TGTGCCAGCAGCCCTCAAGACTTATACAATGAGCAGTTCTTC. The encoded protein is CASSPQDLYNEQFF.